This T cell receptor (beta chain) was observed in a study of blood T cells in healthy people across ages. Total RNA extracted from each sample amounted to at least 6 micrograms. A J-beta primer mix and a sample-barcoded 5' primer were used in a second PCR of roughly 6 to 12 cycles. Each cDNA was tagged by a template-switch adaptor containing 12 random nucleotides. Paired-end reads containing CDR3 totaled no fewer than 3 million for each sample. TCRdb redid the calling of the 5' RACE reads with MiXCR, one entry per CDR3 protein. The table includes fewer than 700,000 distinct CDR3 sequences, 45% to 55% detected once. The TCR originated in an elderly man in good health. The sample comprised blood.

The CDR3 spells CASSPQGQRYEQYF. In DNA form, the CDR3 reads TGTGCCAGCAGCCCTCAGGGACAGCGATACGAGCAGTACTTC. This chain links TRBV7-2 with TRBJ2-7; 7 bases agree with TRBD1. This CDR3 spans 14 amino acids. The J segment lost 4 bases and the V segment lost 5 bases, leaving 8 bases of the junction unmatched. Germline CDR1 and CDR2: SGHTA and FQGNSA.